Below, 18 T cell receptor beta chains from the same sample are listed, as sequenced in a study of blood T cells in healthy people across ages. It was with a sample-barcoded 5' primer and a J-beta primer mix that a second PCR of roughly 7 to 12 cycles was run. TCRdb reprocessed the 5' RACE reads via MiXCR and lists one record per CDR3 protein. The table records some 690,000 distinct CDR3 sequences, approximately 21% of them present only once. The material sequenced was blood. These receptors were collected from a man between 70 and 80 years old in good health.

The rearrangement joins TRBV6-1 to TRBJ2-4, with 7 bases identical to TRBD1. The V segment lost 8 bases and the J segment 0 bases; nucleotides outside the gene matches: 4. Looked up from germline, CDR1 is MNHNS and CDR2 is SASEGT. This CDR3 is built from 14 residues. DNA for the CDR3: TGTGCCAGCGGGACAGCCTTAGCCAAAAACATTCAGTACTTC. Translated: CASGTALAKNIQYF.

V usage is TRBV4-3 and J usage is TRBJ1-5; no clear D gene. Germline CDR1 is LGHNA and CDR2 is YSLEER. Deletions cut 3 bases from V and 4 bases from J, with 10 bases between. The CDR3 length is 14 residues. The CDR3 protein is CASSQGMGNQPQHF. In nucleotides, the CDR3 is TGCGCCAGCAGCCAGGGTATGGGGAATCAGCCCCAGCATTTT.

In this sample, this clonotype turned up a few times. The CDR3 here is CASSQERDRKQYF. CDR3 bases: TGCGCCAGCAGCCAAGAGAGGGACCGCAAGCAGTATTTT. The rearrangement links TRBV4-1 to TRBJ2-3; the D call may be TRBD1 or TRBD2 (5 bases each). CDR3 length: 13 amino acids. Trimming removed 0 bases from V and 11 bases from J, with 12 bases in between. Germline V gene lookup returns CDR1 MGHRA and CDR2 YSYEKL.

This clonotype was recorded a few times. The V and J genes are TRBV2 and TRBJ2-5; a weak D match, TRBD2 (5 bases). With the DNA end fitting TRBJ2-1 better, the J assignment may be wrong. Looked up from germline, CDR1 is SNHLY and CDR2 is FYNNEI. The CDR3 runs to 15 residues. This chain's CDR3 is CASSLGSARNNEQFF. The CDR3 nucleotides read TGTGCCAGCAGTTTGGGGAGCGCGAGAAACAATGAGCAGTTCTTC.

This clonotype was picked up a small number of times. The chain uses TRBV5-1 and TRBJ1-5, with D unclear. The CDR3 spans 15 residues. Trimming pared 5 bases from V and 0 bases from J, leaving 12 bases between. The germline V gene encodes CDR1 SGHRS and CDR2 YFSETQ. The chain's CDR3 is CASRQTYNSNQPQHF. DNA for the CDR3: TGCGCCAGCAGACAGACTTACAATAGCAATCAGCCCCAGCATTTT.

The genes are TRBV7-9 and TRBJ2-4; D not resolved. The end of the DNA aligns better with TRBJ2-1, so the J call may be wrong. Germline values: CDR1 SEHNR, CDR2 FQNEAQ (reference sequence). The CDR3 has 12 amino acids. The CDR3 region has the DNA TGTGCCAGCAGCTTAGGGCAAAACATTCAGTTCTTC. Translated, it gives CASSLGQNIQFF.

This clonotype turned up a few times. V and J are TRBV7-6 and TRBJ2-1, with 14 bases fitting TRBD2. CDR1 SGHVS and CDR2 FNYEAQ come from the germline V gene. The length of the CDR3 is 14 residues. Losses at the gene ends were 9 bases for V and 8 bases for J; bases not matched to a gene: 6. CDR3 DNA sequence: TGTGCCAGTTCCGGGACTAGCGGGAGTTATGAGCAGTTCTTC. The encoded protein is CASSGTSGSYEQFF.

The rearrangement uses TRBV6-2 or TRBV6-3 and TRBJ1-4; D is undetermined. The V gene lost 8 bases and the J gene lost 4 bases, with 11 bases spanning the gap. The germline V gene encodes CDR1 MNHEY and CDR2 SVGEGT. This CDR3 has 13 residues. In nucleotides, the CDR3 is TGTGCCAGCGAGGGTCCTAATAATGAAAAACTGTTTTTT. Protein product: CASEGPNNEKLFF.

The gene calls are TRBV20-1 and TRBJ1-4, with 9 nucleotides matching TRBD1. V lost 3 bases to trimming and J lost 6 bases; unmatched junction nucleotides: 5. Germline CDR1 and CDR2: DFQATT and SNEGSKA (reference sequence). This CDR3 spans 14 amino acids. The CDR3 sequence is CSARAGQGYEKLFF. Written as DNA, the CDR3 is TGCAGTGCTAGGGCGGGACAGGGTTATGAAAAACTGTTTTTT.

The sample holds a few counts of this clonotype. The chain has TRBV5-1 and TRBJ2-1; 12 nucleotides line up with TRBD2. The DNA end lines up better with TRBJ2-5; the J call may be wrong. CDR3 size: 19 residues. Germline V gene data show CDR1 as SGHRS and CDR2 as YFSETQ. The CDR3 coding sequence is TGCGCCAGCAGCAGAGAACCGACTAGCGGGAGAGGATGGGAGGAGACCCAGTACTTC. Amino acids: CASSREPTSGRGWEETQYF.

This rearrangement joins TRBV5-1 to TRBJ1-6; 9 bases map to TRBD1. Looked up from germline, CDR1 is SGHRS and CDR2 is YFSETQ. V gave up 3 bases and J gave up 10 bases; unmatched junction bases: 2. CDR3 length equals 13 residues. The CDR3 sequence is CASSSDRGSPLHF. In DNA form, the CDR3 reads TGCGCCAGCAGCTCGGACAGGGGATCACCCCTCCACTTT.

The chain links TRBV20-1 to TRBJ2-1; 8 positions match TRBD2. V lost 2 bases and J lost 8; bases outside the gene matches: 8. The germline V gene has CDR1 DFQATT and CDR2 SNEGSKA (reference sequence). The CDR3 is made up of 14 amino acids. The CDR3 nucleotides are TGCAGTGCTAGAATCCGGGGGGGCCTCTATGAGCAGTTCTTC. Its protein product is CSARIRGGLYEQFF.

To note about this clonotype: This may stem from a read error, because a much larger clone lies one nucleotide away. V usage is TRBV29-1 and J usage is TRBJ2-3; D unclear. The CDR3 covers 11 residues. In germline, CDR1 is SQVTM, CDR2 ANQGSEA. In DNA, the CDR3 is TGCAGCGTTGTGGGCACAGATCCGCAGTATTTT. It yields the protein CSVVGTDPQYF.

This rearrangement joins TRBV12-3 or TRBV12-4 to TRBJ2-2; 7 bases map to TRBD2. The CDR3 is 14 amino acids. The trim removed 8 bases at V and 4 bases at J, leaving 7 bases unmatched. The CDR3 nucleotides read TGTGCCAGCGGGCGACTAGCTTCCACCGGGGAGCTGTTTTTT. It is translated as CASGRLASTGELFF.

The chain couples TRBV6-6 to TRBJ1-4; the match to TRBD1 covers 7 bases. The CDR3 length is 15 residues. With 10 bases clipped from V and 1 base from J, the junction kept 9 bases outside the gene matches. Per germline, CDR1 MNHNY and CDR2 SVGAGI (reference sequence). The CDR3 protein is CATRQGGKTNEKLFF. The CDR3 bases are TGTGCCACCCGACAGGGAGGGAAAACTAATGAAAAACTGTTTTTT.

The rearrangement links TRBV9 to TRBJ2-7; 12 nucleotides match TRBD2. TRBJ2-1 matches the DNA end more closely, so the J call is doubtful. Per the germline V gene, CDR1 is SGDLS and CDR2 is YYNGEE. The CDR3 totals 16 residues. The CDR3: CASSVGLAGGLGEQFF. CDR3 coding DNA: TGTGCCAGCAGCGTAGGGCTAGCGGGGGGGCTAGGTGAGCAGTTCTTC.

In its sample, this clonotype was seen many times. V is TRBV20-1 and J is TRBJ2-1; 8 positions match TRBD2. Germline V gene sequence: CDR1 DFQATT, CDR2 SNEGSKA (reference sequence). The trim removed 3 bases at V and 6 bases at J, leaving 7 bases unmatched. This CDR3 has 14 amino acids. The CDR3 region is CSASGLALGNEQFF. The CDR3 DNA reads TGCAGTGCTAGCGGACTAGCTTTGGGCAATGAGCAGTTCTTC.

This clonotype was seen only a few times. This chain links TRBV14 with TRBJ2-7; TRBD1 matches 8 bases. The DNA matches TRBJ2-1 better at its end, which makes the J call doubtful. CDR1 is SGHDN, CDR2 FVKESK, per germline. This CDR3 spans 16 amino acids. In nucleotides, the CDR3 is TGTGCCAGCAGCCGTTCCGGGACAGGCAAATACAATGAGCAGTTCTTC. Translating it yields CASSRSGTGKYNEQFF.